This TCR beta chain appears in the sequencing data of a study of shared clonotypes between healthy human individuals. This CDR3 has 15 residues. V trimming: 7 bases; J trimming: 1 base; junction bases outside the gene matches: 9. Germline CDR1 and CDR2: MDHEN and SYDVKM. Here immunoSEQ multiplex PCR was the method, and the copy in TCRdb shows in-frame clones only, minus some. The table lists approximately 1,500,000 clones, around 97% of them singletons. To note about this clone: The antigen is unknown.

Study results and caveats: Tissue TCR repertoires likely differ from these blood-only repertoires.

The sample consisted of naive CD4+ T cells sorted from blood. As for subset: CD45RA+ positively selected. The genes are TRBV28 and TRBJ2-5; 7 positions agree with TRBD2. The sequence derives from a man aged 25 to 45 in good health. Here the CDR3 DNA reads TGTGCCAGCATCCCATACGGACTAGTCCAAGAGACCCAGTACTTC. Translation: CASIPYGLVQETQYF.